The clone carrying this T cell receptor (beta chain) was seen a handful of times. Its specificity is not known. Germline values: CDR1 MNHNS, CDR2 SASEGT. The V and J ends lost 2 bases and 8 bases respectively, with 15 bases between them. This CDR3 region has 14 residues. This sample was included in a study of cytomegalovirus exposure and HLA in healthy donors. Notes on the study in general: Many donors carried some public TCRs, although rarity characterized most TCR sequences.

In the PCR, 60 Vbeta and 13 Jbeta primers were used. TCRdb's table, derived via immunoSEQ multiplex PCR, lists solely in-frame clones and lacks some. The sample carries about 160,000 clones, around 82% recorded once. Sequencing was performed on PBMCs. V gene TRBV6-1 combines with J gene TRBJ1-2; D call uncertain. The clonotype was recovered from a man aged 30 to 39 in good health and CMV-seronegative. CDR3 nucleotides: TGTGCCAGCAGTGAAAAGGGAGAAGCGGGCGGCTACACCTTC. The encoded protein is CASSEKGEAGGYTF.